Listed here is a single TCR beta chain. What antigen it recognizes has not been identified. No clone much larger than this one lies a single base away; base qualities are absent. Libraries were built with the immunoSEQ multiplex PCR assay. DNA from the cultured, isolated CD4+ T cells was subjected to TCR beta CDR3 sequencing. Processing in the source paper ran as follows. Non-productive TCR sequences were removed, reads were trimmed to the CDR3 region, and CDR3s of at least 7 amino acids were retained. The MANAFEST web app was used to pick out antigen-specific clonotypes by comparing their expansion in peptide wells with that in reference cultures. For clones to be considered positive, expansion at FDR<0.05 versus reference and all other wells, an odds ratio above 5, and a frequency above 0.1% in two replicate wells were required. Cross-reactive clonotypes were defined as significantly expanded in SARS-CoV-2 spike wells and in at least one common cold coronavirus spike condition. Levenshtein distance calculated with the stringdist R package was used to assess CDR3 similarity, and unrooted trees were constructed with ape in R 3.6.1. TCRdb took over this immuneACCESS table, retaining in-frame rearrangements with V and J assigned. Such tables are incomplete; in checked studies, under half of the missing clones stem from an unresolved V gene, and the remainder is unexplained. V and J calls and clone size are copied from that table; D and trimming were computed from the DNA. In this sample the table shows tens of thousands of clones, around 70% of which occur a single time. Approximately 5.1% of the sample is held by the ten biggest clonotypes.

These data belong to a study of vaccination effects on CD4 cells after COVID-19 (dated by TCRdb to 2021 to 2024). Looking at the study overall: In the ViraFEST assay, PBMC were stimulated with viral peptide pools, and TCR sequencing was then used to find antigen-specific CD4+ T cell clonotypes based on their expansion. After vaccination, three convalescent patients were sampled both early (day +14) and late (day +241, +227, +161 respectively). Across the study, the median time from the second dose to post-vaccine sampling was 72 days (range 14 to 241). Some 2 million PBMC per well were cultured with around 9.8 ug/ml peptides in IMDM containing 5% human AB serum, approximately 10 IU/ml IL-2 and gentamicin. SARS-CoV-2 spike-specific CD4+ TCR repertoires from before and after mRNA vaccination were compared in COVID-19 convalescent patients and in infection-naive vaccine recipients. A total of 10 COVID-19 convalescent patients and a few SARS-CoV-2-naive healthy vaccine recipients were included in the full study. In the study, cultures from other donors were sequenced using the Oncomine TCR Beta short-read assay on an Illumina iSeq 100. Findings and caveats that apply to the study as a whole: At late post-vaccination timepoints, both infection-induced and vaccine-induced clones showed marked clonal contraction, consistent with waning T cell responses. The study was limited by a small number of convalescent patients, and early post-infection timepoints were lacking. For convalescent patients, new clones induced by the vaccine made up most of the post-vaccine spike-reactive repertoire, and these new clones were largely distinct from the clones induced by infection.

At the junction V is shortened by 0 bases and J by 3 bases, with 11 bases in between. Reading the germline V gene gives CDR1 SGDLS and CDR2 YYNGEE. From the cysteine up to the phenylalanine, the CDR3 has a length of 15 residues. The entry retains the CDR3 DNA only, 45 bases that are in frame from base 1. After 10 to 11 days of culture, CD4+ T cells were isolated with the EasySep CD4+ T cell isolation kit. PCR-confirmed SARS-CoV-2 infection had occurred in convalescent patients between March and December 2020, before the Alpha, Beta and Delta variants emerged in the United States. Two doses of either the BNT162b2 or the mRNA-1273 mRNA SARS-CoV-2 vaccine were administered to participants. Half of the culture medium was replaced with fresh IL-2-containing medium on days 3 and 7. Unless noted otherwise, every peptide stimulation condition was cultured in triplicate wells. Using Ficoll-Paque Plus gradient centrifugation, PBMC were separated from whole blood and then either used fresh or cryopreserved at -140C. The QIAamp micro DNA kit was used to extract genomic DNA from the cultured CD4+ T cells.

The sequences come from CD4+ T cells from PBMCs cultured without peptide, collected after COVID-19 vaccination. The chain joins TRBV9 to TRBJ2-3; the D gene is perhaps TRBD1, on 5 matching bases. The clonotype originates from a human donor who had a prior SARS-CoV-2 infection. The CDR3 reads CASSVAGRTTDTQYF. The sequenced DNA is TGTGCCAGCAGCGTAGCTGGGCGGACAACAGATACGCAGTATTTT.